This paragraph covers one T cell receptor (beta chain) sequence. Its antigen is undetermined. Indicated treatment: roughly 18 received Ad26.COV2.S at low or high dose, single or two shots; roughly five received placebo; per-sample allocation not given. Samples were taken on day 63 after the first vaccine or placebo injection. These data belong to a study of Ad26.COV2.S vaccination and SARS-CoV-2 variants. The wider study: Into the muscle, Ad26.COV2.S was dosed once or twice, 56 days apart. Study results and caveats: Vaccinated individuals (as opposed to placebo recipients) had higher spike-specific TCR breadth.

Germline lookup yields CDR1 SGHVS and CDR2 FQNEAQ. V lost 3 bases and J lost 8, with 10 bases in between. There are 13 residues in the CDR3. TCRdb's copy holds only in-frame clones and misses some; the assay was immunoSEQ multiplex PCR. The sample records more than 300,000 clones, about 85% being singletons. Sample: peripheral blood, taken in a trial of Ad26.COV2.S vaccine versus placebo. The rearrangement uses TRBV7-8 and TRBJ1-4; D call uncertain. The source is a person aged 18 to 65 who received the Ad26.COV2.S COVID-19 vaccine or a placebo. The CDR3 nucleotides are TGTGCCAGCAGCTTTTACACGGAAGAAAAACTGTTTTTT. As protein: CASSFYTEEKLFF.